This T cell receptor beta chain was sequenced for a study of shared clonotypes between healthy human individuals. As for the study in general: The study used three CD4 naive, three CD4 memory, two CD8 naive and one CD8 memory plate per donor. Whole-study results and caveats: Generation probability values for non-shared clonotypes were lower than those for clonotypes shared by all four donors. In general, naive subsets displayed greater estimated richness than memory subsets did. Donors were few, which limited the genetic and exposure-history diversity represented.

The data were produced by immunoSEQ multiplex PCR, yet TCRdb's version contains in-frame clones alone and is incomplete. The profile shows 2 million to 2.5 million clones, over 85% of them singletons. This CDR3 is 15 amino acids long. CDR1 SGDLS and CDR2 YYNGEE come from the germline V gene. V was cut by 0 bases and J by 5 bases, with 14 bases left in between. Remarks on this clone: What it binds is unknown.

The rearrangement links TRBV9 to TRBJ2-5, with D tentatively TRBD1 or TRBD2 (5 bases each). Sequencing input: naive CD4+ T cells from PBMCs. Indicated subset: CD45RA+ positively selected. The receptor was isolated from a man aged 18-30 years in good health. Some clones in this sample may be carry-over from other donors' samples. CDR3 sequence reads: CASSVAGSIWETQYF. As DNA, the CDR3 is TGTGCCAGCAGCGTAGCAGGGAGTATATGGGAGACCCAGTACTTC.